Below, one TCR beta chain is given with its context. Its antigen is still unknown. The sample carries other DNA sequences with the same CDR3. Only CD45RO-negative cells positively selected for CCR7 counted as naive CD8 cells, so terminally differentiated effector memory CD45RA+ cells were excluded. This specimen belongs to a study of shared clonotypes between healthy human individuals. Overall study context: A couple of women and three men aged 18 to 49 served as donors.

The CDR3 extends over 13 amino acids. Trimming left V 5 bases short and J 1 base short, with 9 bases between. CDR1 is MNHEY and CDR2 is SMNVEV in the germline V gene (reference sequence). General study points: Sampling was confined to blood; repertoires within tissues likely differ.

Produced via immunoSEQ multiplex PCR; TCRdb's table is partial and in-frame only. Among over 800,000 clones listed, approximately 92% were seen once. This chain joins TRBV27 and TRBJ2-7; possible D gene TRBD2, 5 bases. The clonotype was recovered from a man younger than 45 in good health. Sequences were obtained from naive CD8+ T cells sorted from blood. CDR3 sequence reads: CASSPTGSYEQYF. The CDR3 region has the DNA TGTGCCAGCAGTCCCACGGGGTCCTACGAGCAGTACTTC.